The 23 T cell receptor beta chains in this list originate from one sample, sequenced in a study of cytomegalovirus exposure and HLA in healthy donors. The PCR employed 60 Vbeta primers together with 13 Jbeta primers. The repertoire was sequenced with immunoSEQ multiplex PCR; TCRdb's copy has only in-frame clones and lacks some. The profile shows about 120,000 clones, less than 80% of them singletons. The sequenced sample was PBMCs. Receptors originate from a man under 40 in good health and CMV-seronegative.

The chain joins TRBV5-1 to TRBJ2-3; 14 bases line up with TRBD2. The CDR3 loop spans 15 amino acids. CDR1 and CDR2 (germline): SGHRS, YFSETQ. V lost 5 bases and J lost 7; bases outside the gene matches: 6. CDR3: CASSQTSGGDYTQYF. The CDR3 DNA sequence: TGCGCCAGCAGTCAGACTAGCGGGGGGGACTATACGCAGTATTTT.

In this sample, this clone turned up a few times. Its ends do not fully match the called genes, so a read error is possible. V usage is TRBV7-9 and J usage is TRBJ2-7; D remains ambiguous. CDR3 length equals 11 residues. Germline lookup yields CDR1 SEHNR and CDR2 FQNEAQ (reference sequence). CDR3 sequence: CSSSHSYEQYF. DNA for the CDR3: TGTTCCAGCAGCCACTCCTACGAGCAGTACTTC.

The CDR3 protein is CASSQQGTGKNIQYF. The CDR3 DNA follows: TGCGCCAGCAGCCAACAGGGGACGGGCAAAAACATTCAGTACTTC. The chain uses TRBV4-3 and TRBJ2-4; D might be TRBD1 (6 bases). The CDR3 has 15 residues. V shed 2 bases and J shed 3 bases, with 11 bases lying between them. CDR1 is LGHNA, CDR2 YSLEER, per germline.

The DNA for the CDR3 is TGTGCCAGCAGCGCCGGACAGGGTTGGACTGAAGCTTTCTTT. Its translation is CASSAGQGWTEAFF. The chain recombines TRBV9 with TRBJ1-1, with 8 bases identical to TRBD1. Germline loops: CDR1 SGDLS, CDR2 YYNGEE. The J segment lost 5 bases and the V segment lost 3 bases, leaving 6 bases of the junction unmatched. This CDR3 has 14 amino acids.

CDR3 region: CASSLVGTSSYEQYF. CDR3 in DNA: TGTGCCAGCAGCTTAGTGGGGACTAGCAGTTACGAGCAGTACTTC. The chain combines TRBV7-9 with TRBJ2-7, with 9 nucleotides matching TRBD2. The CDR3 covers 15 residues. Germline CDR1 and CDR2: SEHNR and FQNEAQ (reference sequence). Trimming removed 1 base from V and 4 bases from J; junction bases left unmatched: 5.

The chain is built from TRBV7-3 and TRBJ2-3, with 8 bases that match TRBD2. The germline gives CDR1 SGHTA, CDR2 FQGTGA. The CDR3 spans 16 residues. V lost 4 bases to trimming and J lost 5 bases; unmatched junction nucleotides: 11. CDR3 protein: CASSYAGGWGKDTQYF. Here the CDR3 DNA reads TGTGCCAGCAGCTATGCGGGGGGCTGGGGGAAAGATACGCAGTATTTT.

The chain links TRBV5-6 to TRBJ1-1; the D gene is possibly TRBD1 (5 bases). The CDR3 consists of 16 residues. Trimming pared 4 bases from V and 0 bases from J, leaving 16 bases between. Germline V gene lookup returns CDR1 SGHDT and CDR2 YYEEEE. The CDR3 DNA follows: TGTGCCAGCAGCCTCGAAGATGACAGACTGAACACTGAAGCTTTCTTT. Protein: CASSLEDDRLNTEAFF.

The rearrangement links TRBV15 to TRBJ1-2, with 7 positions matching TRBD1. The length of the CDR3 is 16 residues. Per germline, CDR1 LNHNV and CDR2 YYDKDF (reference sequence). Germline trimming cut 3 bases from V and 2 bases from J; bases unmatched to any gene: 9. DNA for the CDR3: TGTGCCACCAGCAGGAAATCCGGGACAGCCAACTATGGCTACACCTTC. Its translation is CATSRKSGTANYGYTF.

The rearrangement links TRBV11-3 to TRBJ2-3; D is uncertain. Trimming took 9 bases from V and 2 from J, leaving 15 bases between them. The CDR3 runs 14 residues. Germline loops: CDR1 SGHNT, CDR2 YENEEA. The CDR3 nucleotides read TGTGCCAGTCGGTGGTCCAGCGACACAGATACGCAGTATTTT. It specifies CASRWSSDTDTQYF.

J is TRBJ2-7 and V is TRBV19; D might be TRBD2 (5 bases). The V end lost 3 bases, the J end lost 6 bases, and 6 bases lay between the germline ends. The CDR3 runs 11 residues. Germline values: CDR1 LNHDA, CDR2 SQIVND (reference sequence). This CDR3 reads CASSIEGEQYF. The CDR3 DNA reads TGTGCCAGTAGTATCGAGGGCGAGCAGTACTTC.

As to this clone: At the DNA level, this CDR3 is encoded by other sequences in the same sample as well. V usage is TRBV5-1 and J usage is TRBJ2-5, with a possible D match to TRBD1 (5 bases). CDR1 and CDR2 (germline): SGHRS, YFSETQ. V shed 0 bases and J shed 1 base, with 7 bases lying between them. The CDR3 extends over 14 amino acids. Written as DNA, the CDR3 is TGCGCCAGCAGCTTGGGACAGATCCAAGAGACCCAGTACTTC. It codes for CASSLGQIQETQYF.

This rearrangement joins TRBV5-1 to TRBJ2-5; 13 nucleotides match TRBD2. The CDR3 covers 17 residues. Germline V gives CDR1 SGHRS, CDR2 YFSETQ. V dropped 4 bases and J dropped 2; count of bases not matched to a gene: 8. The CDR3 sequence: CASSKGGLAGSQETQYF. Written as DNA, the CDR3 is TGCGCCAGCAGCAAGGGGGGACTAGCGGGGTCTCAAGAGACCCAGTACTTC. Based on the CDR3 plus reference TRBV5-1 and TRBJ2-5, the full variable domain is KAGVTQTPRYLIKTRGQQVTLSCSPISGHRSVSWYQQTPGQGLQFLFEYFSETQRNKGNFPGRFSGRQFSNSRSEMNVSTLELGDSALYLCASSKGGLAGSQETQYFGPGTRLLVL.

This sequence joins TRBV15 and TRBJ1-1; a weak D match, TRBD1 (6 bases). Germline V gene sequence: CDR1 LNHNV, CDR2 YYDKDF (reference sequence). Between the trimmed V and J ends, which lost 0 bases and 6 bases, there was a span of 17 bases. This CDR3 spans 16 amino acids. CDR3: CATSREGRGFSAEAFF. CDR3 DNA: TGTGCCACCAGCAGAGAAGGCAGGGGTTTTTCGGCTGAAGCTTTCTTT.

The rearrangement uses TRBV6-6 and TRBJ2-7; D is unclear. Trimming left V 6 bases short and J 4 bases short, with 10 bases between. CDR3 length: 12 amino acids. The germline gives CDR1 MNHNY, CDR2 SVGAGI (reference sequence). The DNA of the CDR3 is TGTGCCAGCAGCACCGGTAGTTACGAGCAGTACTTC. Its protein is CASSTGSYEQYF.

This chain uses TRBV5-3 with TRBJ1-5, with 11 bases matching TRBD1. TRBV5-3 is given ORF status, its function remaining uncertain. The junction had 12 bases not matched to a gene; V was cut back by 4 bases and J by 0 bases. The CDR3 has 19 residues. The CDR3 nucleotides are TGTGCCAGAAGCGCCGAGGGACAGGGGGTTTTTTATAGCAATCAGCCCCAGCATTTT. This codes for CARSAEGQGVFYSNQPQHF.

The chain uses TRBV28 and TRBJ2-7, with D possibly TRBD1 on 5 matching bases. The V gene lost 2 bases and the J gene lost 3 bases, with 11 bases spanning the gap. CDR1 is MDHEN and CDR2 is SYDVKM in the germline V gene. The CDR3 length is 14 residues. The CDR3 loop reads CASSLQGNIYEQYF. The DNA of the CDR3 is TGTGCCAGCAGTTTACAGGGTAATATCTACGAGCAGTACTTC.

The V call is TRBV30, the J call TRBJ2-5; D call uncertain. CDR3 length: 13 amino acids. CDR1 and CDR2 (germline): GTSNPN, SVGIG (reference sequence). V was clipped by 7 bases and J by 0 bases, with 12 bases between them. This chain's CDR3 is CAYLRHNQETQYF. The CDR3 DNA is TGTGCCTACCTGCGTCATAACCAAGAGACCCAGTACTTC.

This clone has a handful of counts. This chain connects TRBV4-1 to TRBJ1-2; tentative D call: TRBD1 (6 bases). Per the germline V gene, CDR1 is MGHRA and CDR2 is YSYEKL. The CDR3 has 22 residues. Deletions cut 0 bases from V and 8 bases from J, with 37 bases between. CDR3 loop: CASSQESGPAPGAGTRAGGYTF. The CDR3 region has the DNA TGCGCCAGCAGCCAAGAGTCTGGGCCCGCCCCGGGCGCCGGGACAAGGGCAGGGGGCTACACCTTC.

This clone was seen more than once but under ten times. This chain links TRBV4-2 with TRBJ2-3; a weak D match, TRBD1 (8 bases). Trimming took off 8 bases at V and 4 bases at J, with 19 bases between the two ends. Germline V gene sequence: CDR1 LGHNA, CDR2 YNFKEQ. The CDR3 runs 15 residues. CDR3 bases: TGTGCCAGCGGTTCTACAGGGGGGGTCGCAGATACGCAGTATTTT. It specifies CASGSTGGVADTQYF.

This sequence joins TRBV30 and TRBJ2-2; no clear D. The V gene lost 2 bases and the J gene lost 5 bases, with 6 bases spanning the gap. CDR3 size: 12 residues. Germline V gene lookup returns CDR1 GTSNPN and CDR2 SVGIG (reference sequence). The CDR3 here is CAWSWRTGELFF. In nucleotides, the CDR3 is TGTGCCTGGAGTTGGCGGACCGGGGAGCTGTTTTTT.

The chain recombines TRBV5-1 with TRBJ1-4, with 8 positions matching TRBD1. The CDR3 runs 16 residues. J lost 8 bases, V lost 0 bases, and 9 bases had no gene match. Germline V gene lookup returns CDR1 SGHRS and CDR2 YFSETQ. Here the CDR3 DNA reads TGCGCCAGCAGCTTGGGCTCGGACAGGGTAGGCGAAAAACTGTTTTTT. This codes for CASSLGSDRVGEKLFF.

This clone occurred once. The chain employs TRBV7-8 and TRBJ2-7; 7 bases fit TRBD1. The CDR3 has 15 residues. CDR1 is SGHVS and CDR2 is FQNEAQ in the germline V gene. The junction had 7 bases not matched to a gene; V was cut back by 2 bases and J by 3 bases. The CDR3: CASSLRGTDRYEQYF. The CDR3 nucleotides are TGTGCCAGCAGCTTAAGGGGGACAGATCGCTACGAGCAGTACTTC.

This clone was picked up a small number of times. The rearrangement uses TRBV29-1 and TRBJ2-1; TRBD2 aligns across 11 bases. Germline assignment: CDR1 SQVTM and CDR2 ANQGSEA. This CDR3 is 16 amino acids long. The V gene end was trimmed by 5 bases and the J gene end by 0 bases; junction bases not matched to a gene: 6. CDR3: CSVLSGGASSYNEQFF. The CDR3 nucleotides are TGCAGCGTTCTTAGCGGGGGGGCCAGCTCCTACAATGAGCAGTTCTTC.